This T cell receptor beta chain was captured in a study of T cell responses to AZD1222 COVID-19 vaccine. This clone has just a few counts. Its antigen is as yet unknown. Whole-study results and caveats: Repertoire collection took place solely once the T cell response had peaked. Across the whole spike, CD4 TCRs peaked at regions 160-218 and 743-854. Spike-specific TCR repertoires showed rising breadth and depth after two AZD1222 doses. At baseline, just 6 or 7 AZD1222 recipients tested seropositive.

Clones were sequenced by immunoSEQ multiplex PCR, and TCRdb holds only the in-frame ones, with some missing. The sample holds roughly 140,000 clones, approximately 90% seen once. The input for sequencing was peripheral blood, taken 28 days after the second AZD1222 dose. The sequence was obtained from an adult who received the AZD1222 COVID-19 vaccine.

CDR3: CASRAGSPLHF. Here the CDR3 DNA reads TGTGCCAGCAGGGCAGGGTCACCCCTCCACTTT. The V gene is TRBV2, the J gene TRBJ1-6; TRBD1 might be the D (5 bases). Deletions cut 6 bases from V and 10 bases from J, with 7 bases between. The length of the CDR3 is 11 residues. Germline V gene sequence: CDR1 SNHLY, CDR2 FYNNEI.